One sample yielded the 2 T cell receptor beta chains listed below, sequenced in a study of blood T cell repertoires in COVID-19 (dated by TCRdb to the early 2020s). The library was produced with the immunoSEQ multiplex PCR assay. Held by TCRdb, this immuneACCESS table contains in-frame sequences only and omits some clones. Under half of the omission traces to an unresolved V gene where checked; the cause of the rest is unknown. In this sample the table shows 360,000 or so clones, about 88% of which occur a single time. The ten largest account for approximately 3% of the sample. The sequenced sample consisted of PBMCs or T cells enriched from blood (not recorded which). All receptors derive from a woman younger than 45 who had recovered from COVID-19.

This chain connects TRBV4-2 to TRBJ2-4; D is possibly TRBD1 (7 bases). The germline V gene has CDR1 LGHNA and CDR2 YNFKEQ. V shed 1 base and J shed 7 bases, with 14 bases lying between them. CDR3 size: 15 residues. The CDR3 here is CASSQGSRGDNIQYF. The DNA for the CDR3 is TGTGCCAGCAGCCAAGGTTCCAGGGGGGATAACATTCAGTACTTC.

This clone was seen once. The CDR3 nucleotides read TGTGCCCAAGGTATATCTGAGGACAGTGAAGCTTTCTTT. This gives the protein CAQGISEDSEAFF. V gene TRBV7-9 combines with J gene TRBJ1-1, with D possibly being TRBD1 (6 bases). Germline CDR1 and CDR2: SEHNR and FQNEAQ (reference sequence). V gave up 11 bases and J gave up 7 bases, with 20 bases separating them. The CDR3 totals 13 residues.